This section outlines one T cell receptor beta chain sequence together with its context. The data originate from a study of blood T cells in healthy people across ages. The overall study: Capture via template switching afforded approximately one barcoded beta molecule per two T cells.

Using a J-beta primer mix together with a sample-barcoded 5' primer, a second PCR was run for roughly 6 to 12 cycles. TCRdb processed the 5' RACE reads anew with MiXCR; each CDR3 protein has one entry. The sample has approximately 730,000 distinct CDR3 sequences, 53% seen once. From germline, CDR1 is DFQATT and CDR2 SNEGSKA (reference sequence). Trimming cost V 3 bases and J 14 bases, with 21 bases left between them. The CDR3 has 13 amino acids. The sequencing input was blood. The chain links TRBV20-1 to TRBJ2-3; tentative D call: TRBD2 (6 bases). The TCR was taken from a man older than 75 in good health. CDR3 nucleotide sequence: TGCAGTGCTAGTTCGGGAGCGCCCAGATACGCGTATTTT. It codes for CSASSGAPRYAYF.